This TCR beta chain was recorded in a study of blood T cell repertoires in COVID-19. Profiled with immunoSEQ multiplex PCR; TCRdb holds only in-frame clones, not every one. This repertoire shows more than 65,000 clones, 75% to 85% found once; its top ten account for 20% to 25%. CDR1 is LGHDT, CDR2 YNNKEL, per germline (reference sequence). The length of the CDR3 is 17 residues. J was trimmed by 8 bases and V by 3 bases; bases with no gene match: 14. This clonotype originated in a woman aged 50 to 60 with acute or convalescent COVID-19. The rearrangement uses TRBV3-1 (or the pseudogene TRBV3-2) and TRBJ2-1; 9 bases fit TRBD2. Sequencing was done on a sample of peripheral blood. CDR3 sequence (DNA): TGTGCCAGCAGCCATCCTCTAAAAGCGGGAGGATTGGATGAGCAGTTCTTC. It translates to CASSHPLKAGGLDEQFF.